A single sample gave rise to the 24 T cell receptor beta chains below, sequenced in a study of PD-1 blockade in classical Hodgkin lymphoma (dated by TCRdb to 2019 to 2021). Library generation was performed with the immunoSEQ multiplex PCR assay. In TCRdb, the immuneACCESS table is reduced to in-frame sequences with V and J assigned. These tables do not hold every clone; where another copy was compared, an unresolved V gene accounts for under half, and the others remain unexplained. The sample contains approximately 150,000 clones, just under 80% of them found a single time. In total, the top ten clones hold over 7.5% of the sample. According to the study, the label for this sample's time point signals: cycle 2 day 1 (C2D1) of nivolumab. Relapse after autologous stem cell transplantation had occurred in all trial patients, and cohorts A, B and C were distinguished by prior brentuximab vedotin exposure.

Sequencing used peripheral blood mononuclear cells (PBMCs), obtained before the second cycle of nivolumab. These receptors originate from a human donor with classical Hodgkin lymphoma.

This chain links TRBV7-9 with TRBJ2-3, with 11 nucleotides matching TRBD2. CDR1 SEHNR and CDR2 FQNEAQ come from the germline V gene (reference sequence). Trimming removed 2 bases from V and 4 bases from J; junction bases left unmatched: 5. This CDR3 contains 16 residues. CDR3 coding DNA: TGTGCCAGCAGCTTATTCGTAGCGGGAGGGCCAGATACGCAGTATTTT. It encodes CASSLFVAGGPDTQYF.

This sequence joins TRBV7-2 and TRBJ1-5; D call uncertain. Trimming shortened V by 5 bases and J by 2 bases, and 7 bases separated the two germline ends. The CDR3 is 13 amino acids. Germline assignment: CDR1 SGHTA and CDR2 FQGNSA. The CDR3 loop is CASSPRRNQPQHF. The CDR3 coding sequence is TGTGCCAGCAGCCCCCGTCGCAATCAGCCCCAGCATTTT.

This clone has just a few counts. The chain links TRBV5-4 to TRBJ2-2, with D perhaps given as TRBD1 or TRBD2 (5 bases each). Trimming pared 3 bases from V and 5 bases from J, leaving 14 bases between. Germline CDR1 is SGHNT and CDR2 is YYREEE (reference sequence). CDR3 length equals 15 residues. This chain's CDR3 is CASSSLGDVTGELFF. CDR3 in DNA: TGTGCCAGCAGCTCTTTGGGGGACGTTACCGGGGAGCTGTTTTTT.

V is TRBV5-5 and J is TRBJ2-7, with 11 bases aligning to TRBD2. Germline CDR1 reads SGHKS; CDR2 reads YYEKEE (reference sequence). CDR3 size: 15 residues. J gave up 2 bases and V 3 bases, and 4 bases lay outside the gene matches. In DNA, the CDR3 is TGTGCCAGCAGCTCCAGACTAGCGGGGACCTACGAGCAGTACTTC. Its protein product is CASSSRLAGTYEQYF.

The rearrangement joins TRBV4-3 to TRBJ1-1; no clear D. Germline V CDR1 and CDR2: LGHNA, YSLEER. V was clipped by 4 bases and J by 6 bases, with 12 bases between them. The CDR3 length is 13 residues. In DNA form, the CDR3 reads TGCGCCAGCAGCCCCTACTTGGGTTCTGAAGCTTTCTTT. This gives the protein CASSPYLGSEAFF.

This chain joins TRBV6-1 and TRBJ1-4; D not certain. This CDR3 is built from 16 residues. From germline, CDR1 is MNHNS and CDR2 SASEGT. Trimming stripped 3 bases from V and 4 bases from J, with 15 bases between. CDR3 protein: CASSDGVQRFNEKLFF. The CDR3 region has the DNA TGTGCCAGCAGTGATGGGGTACAGCGATTTAATGAAAAACTGTTTTTT.

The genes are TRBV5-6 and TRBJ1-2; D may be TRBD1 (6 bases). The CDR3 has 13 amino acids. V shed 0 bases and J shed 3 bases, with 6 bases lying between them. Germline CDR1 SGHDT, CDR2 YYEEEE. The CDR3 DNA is TGTGCCAGCAGCTTGGACAGGGACTATGGCTACACCTTC. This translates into CASSLDRDYGYTF.

In nucleotides, the CDR3 is TGTGCCTGGAGTCAGGGATCGGGGACAGATACGCAGTATTTT. Protein product: CAWSQGSGTDTQYF. The chain is built from TRBV30 and TRBJ2-3; D could derive from TRBD1 or TRBD2 (5 bases each). CDR1 and CDR2 (germline): GTSNPN, SVGIG (reference sequence). The CDR3 is made up of 14 amino acids. Trimming shortened V by 2 bases and J by 3 bases, and 12 bases separated the two germline ends.

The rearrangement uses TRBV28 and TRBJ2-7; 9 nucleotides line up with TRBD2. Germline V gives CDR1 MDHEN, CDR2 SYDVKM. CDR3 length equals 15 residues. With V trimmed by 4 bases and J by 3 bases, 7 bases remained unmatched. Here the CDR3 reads CASSSGTSFFYEQYF. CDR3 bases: TGTGCCAGCAGTTCCGGGACTAGCTTCTTCTACGAGCAGTACTTC.

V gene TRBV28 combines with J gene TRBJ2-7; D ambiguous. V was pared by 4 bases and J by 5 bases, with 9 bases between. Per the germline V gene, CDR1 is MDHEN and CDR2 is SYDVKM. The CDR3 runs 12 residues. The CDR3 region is CASSSTLHEQYF. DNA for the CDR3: TGTGCCAGCAGTTCCACACTCCACGAGCAGTACTTC.

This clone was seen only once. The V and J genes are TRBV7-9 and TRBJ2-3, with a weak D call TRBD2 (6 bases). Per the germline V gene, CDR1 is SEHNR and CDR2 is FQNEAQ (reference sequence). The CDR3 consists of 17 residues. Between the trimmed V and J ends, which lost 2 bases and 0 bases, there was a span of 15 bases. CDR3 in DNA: TGTGCCAGCAGCTTATTGATCCCGGGACTGAGCACAGATACGCAGTATTTT. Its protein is CASSLLIPGLSTDTQYF.

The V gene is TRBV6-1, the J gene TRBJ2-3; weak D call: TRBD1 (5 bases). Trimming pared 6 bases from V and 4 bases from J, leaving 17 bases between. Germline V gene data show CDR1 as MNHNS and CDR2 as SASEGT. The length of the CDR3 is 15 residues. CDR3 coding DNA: TGTGCCAGCAGGGAGAGACCAGGGCCCTCAGATACGCAGTATTTT. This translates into CASRERPGPSDTQYF.

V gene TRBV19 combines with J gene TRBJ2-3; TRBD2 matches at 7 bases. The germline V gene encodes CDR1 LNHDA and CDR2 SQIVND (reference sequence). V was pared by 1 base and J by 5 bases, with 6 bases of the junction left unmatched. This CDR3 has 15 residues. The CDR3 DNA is TGTGCCAGTAGTATAGGGAGGGAGGGGCTAGATACGCAGTATTTT. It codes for CASSIGREGLDTQYF.

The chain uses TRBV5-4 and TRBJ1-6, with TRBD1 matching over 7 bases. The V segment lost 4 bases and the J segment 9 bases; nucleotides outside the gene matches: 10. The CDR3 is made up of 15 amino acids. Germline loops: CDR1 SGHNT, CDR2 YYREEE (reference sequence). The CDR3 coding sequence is TGTGCCAGCAGCCACACAGGGGCGCTAGTTTCACCCCTCCACTTT. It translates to CASSHTGALVSPLHF.

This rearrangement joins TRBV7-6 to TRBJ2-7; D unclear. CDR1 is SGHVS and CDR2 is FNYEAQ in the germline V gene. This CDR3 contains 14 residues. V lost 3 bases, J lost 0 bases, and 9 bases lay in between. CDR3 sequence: CASSFSETSYEQYF. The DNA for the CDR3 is TGTGCCAGCAGCTTTAGTGAGACCTCCTACGAGCAGTACTTC.

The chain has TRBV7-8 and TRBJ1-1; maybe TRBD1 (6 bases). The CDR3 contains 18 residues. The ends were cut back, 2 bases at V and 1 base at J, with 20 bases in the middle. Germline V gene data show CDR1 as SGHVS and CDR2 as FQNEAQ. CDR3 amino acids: CASSLRRMGGIANTEAFF. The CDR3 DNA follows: TGTGCCAGCAGCTTAAGGCGGATGGGGGGCATAGCGAACACTGAAGCTTTCTTT.

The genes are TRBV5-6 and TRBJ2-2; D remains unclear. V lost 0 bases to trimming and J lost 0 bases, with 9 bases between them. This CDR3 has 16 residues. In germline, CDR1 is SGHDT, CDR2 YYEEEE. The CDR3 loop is CASSLGGRTNTGELFF. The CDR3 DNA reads TGTGCCAGCAGCTTGGGTGGCAGGACGAACACCGGGGAGCTGTTTTTT.

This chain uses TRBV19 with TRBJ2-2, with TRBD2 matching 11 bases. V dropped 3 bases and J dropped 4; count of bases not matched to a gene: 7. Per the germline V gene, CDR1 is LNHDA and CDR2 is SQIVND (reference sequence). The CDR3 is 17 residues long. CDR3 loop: CASSMITLAGGTGELFF. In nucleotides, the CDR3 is TGTGCCAGTAGTATGATTACCCTAGCGGGGGGCACCGGGGAGCTGTTTTTT.

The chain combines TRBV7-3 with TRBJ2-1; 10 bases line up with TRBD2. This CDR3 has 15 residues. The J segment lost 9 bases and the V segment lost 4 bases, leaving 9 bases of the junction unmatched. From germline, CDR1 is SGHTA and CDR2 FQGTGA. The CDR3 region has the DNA TGTGCCAGCAGCTGGTTCGGGCTAGCGGGAGTTGAGCAGTTCTTC. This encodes CASSWFGLAGVEQFF.

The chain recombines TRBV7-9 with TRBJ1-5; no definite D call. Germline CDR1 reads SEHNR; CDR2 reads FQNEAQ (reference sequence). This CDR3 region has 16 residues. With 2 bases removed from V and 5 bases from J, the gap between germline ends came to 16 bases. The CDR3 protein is CASSLQITSADQPQHF. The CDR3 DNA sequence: TGTGCCAGCAGCTTACAAATAACTAGCGCCGATCAGCCCCAGCATTTT.

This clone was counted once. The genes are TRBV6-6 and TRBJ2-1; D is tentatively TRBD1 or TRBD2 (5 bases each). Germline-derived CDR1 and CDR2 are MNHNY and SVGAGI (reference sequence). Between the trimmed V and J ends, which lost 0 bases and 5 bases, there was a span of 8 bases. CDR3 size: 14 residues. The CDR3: CASSYSWDHNEQFF. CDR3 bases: TGTGCCAGCAGTTACTCTTGGGACCACAATGAGCAGTTCTTC.

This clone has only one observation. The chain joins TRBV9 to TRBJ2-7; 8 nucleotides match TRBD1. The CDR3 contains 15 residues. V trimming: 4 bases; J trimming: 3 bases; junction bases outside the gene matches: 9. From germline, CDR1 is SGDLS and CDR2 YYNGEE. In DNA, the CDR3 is TGTGCCAGCAGCTTCCGGGACAGGCCCTACTACGAGCAGTACTTC. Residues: CASSFRDRPYYEQYF.

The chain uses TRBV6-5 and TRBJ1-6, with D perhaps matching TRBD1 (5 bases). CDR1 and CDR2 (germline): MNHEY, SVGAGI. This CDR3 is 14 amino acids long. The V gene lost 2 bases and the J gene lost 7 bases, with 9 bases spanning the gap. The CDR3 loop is CASSYGGTNSPLHF. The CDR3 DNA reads TGTGCCAGCAGTTACGGGGGGACCAATTCACCCCTCCACTTT.

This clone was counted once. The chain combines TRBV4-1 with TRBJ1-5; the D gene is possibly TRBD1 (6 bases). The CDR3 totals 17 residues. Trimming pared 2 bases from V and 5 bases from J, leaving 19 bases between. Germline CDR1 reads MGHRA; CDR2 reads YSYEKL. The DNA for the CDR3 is TGCGCCAGCAGCCAATACGGTGTAGGGGGGGTTGATCAGCCCCAGCATTTT. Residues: CASSQYGVGGVDQPQHF.